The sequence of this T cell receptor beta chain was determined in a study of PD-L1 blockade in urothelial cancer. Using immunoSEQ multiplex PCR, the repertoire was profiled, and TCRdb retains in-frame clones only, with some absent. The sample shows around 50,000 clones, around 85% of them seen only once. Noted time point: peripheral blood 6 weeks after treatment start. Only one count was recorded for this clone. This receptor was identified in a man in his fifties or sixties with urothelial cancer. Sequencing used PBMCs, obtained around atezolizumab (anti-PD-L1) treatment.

CDR3 residues: CASSFLASGYEQYF. CDR3 bases: TGTGCCAGCAGCTTTCTAGCCTCCGGTTACGAGCAGTACTTC. The chain joins TRBV9 to TRBJ2-7, with D possibly matching TRBD2 (5 bases). CDR3 length: 14 residues. V lost 4 bases, J lost 4 bases, and 15 bases lay in between. CDR1 and CDR2 from the germline V gene are SGDLS and YYNGEE.